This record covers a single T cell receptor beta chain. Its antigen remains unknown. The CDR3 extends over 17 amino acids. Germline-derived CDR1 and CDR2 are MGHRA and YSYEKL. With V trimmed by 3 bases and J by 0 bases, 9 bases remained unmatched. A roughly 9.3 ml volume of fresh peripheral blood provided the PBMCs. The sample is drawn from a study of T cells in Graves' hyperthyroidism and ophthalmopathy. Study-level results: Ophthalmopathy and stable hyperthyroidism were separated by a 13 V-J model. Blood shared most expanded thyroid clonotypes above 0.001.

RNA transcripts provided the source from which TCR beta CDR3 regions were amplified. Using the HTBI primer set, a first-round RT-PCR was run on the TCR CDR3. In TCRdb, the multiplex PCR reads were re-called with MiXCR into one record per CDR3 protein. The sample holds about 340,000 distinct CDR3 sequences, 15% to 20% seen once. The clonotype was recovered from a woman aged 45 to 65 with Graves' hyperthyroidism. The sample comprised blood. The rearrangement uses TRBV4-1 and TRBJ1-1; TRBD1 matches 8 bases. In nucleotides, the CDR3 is TGCGCCAGCAGCCAGACAAGACAGGGGACTTTGAACACTGAAGCTTTCTTT. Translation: CASSQTRQGTLNTEAFF.